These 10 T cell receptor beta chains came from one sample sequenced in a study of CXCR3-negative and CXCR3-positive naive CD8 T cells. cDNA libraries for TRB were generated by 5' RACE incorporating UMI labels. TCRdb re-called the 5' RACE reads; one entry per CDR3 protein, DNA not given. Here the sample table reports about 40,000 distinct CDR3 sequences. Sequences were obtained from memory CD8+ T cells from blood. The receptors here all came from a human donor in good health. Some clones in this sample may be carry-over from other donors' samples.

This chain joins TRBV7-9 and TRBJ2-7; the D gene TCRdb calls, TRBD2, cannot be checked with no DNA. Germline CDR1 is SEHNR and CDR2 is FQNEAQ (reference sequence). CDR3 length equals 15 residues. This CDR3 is CASSHATSGPYEQYF.

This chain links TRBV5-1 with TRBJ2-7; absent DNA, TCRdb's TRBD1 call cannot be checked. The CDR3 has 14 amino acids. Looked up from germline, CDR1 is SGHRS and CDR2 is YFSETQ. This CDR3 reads CASQGGLRAYEQYF.

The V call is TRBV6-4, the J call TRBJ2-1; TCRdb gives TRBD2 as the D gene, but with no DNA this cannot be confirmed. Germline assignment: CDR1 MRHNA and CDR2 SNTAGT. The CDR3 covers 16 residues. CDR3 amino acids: CASSDQASGGANEQFF.

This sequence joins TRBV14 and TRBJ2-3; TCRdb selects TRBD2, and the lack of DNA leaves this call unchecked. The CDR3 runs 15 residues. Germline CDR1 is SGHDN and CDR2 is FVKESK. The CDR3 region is CASSRRTSGTDTQYF.

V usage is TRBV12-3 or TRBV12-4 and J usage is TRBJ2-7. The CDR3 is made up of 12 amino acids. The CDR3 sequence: CASSHDFYEQYF.

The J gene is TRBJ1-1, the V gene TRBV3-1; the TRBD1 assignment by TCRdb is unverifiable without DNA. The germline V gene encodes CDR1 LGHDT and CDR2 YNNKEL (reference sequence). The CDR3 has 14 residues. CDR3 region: CASSEGAGYSEAFF.

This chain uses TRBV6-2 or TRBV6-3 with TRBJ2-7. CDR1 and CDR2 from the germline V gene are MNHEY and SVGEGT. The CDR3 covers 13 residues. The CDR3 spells CASSTTGPYEQYF.

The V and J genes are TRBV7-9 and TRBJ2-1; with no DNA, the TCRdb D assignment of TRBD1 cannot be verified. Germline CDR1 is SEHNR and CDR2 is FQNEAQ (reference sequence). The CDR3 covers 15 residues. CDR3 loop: CASSLGGSAYNEQFF. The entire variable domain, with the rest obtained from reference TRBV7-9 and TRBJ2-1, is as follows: DTGVSQNPRHKITKRGQNVTFRCDPISEHNRLYWYRQTLGQGPEFLTYFQNEAQLEKSRLLSDRFSAERPKGSFSTLEIQRTEQGDSAMYLCASSLGGSAYNEQFFGPGTRLTVL.

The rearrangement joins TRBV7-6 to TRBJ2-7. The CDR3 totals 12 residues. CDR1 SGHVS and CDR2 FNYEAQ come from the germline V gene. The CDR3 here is CASSSRFYEQYF.

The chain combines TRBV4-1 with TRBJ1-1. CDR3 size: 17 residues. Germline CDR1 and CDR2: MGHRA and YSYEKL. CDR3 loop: CASSQRPNQDLDTEAFF.